This T cell receptor (beta chain) emerged from a study of cytomegalovirus exposure and HLA in healthy donors. Though probably carrying unrecorded immune exposures, donors were nominally healthy at sampling. Germline CDR1 reads MNHNS; CDR2 reads SASEGT. The CDR3 contains 13 residues. Trimming cost V 6 bases and J 6 bases, with 14 bases left between them. Study-wide results and caveats: As a later analysis showed, a missense DCLRE1C variant was linked to trimming of TCR beta V- and J-genes. TCR beta sequences reportedly predicted most subjects' HLA-A and HLA-B alleles accurately.

This clone occurred a few times. Antigen: not known. Primers for the PCR totalled 60 Vbeta and 13 Jbeta. Produced via immunoSEQ multiplex PCR; TCRdb's table is partial and in-frame only. The data show fewer than 250,000 clones, around 76% seen once. The clonotype originates from a man aged 35 to 55 in good health and CMV-seropositive. This chain connects TRBV6-1 to TRBJ1-2; D uncertain. The sample comprised PBMCs. CDR3 nucleotides: TGTGCCAGCAGGGGATATAGCGGGAATGGCTACACCTTC. Its translation: CASRGYSGNGYTF.